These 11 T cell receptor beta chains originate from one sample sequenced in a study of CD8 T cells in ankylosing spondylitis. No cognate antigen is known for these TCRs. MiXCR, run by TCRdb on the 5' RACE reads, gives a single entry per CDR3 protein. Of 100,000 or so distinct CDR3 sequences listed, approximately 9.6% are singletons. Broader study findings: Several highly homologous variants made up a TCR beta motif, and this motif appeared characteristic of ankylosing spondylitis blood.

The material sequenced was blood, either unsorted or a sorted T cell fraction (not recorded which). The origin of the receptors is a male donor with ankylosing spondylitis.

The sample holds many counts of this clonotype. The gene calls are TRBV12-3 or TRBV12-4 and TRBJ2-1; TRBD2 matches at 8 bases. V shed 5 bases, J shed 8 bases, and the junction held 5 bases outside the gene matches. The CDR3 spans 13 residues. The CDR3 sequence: CASSPGLVDEQFF. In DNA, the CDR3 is TGTGCCAGCAGTCCGGGACTAGTCGATGAGCAGTTCTTC.

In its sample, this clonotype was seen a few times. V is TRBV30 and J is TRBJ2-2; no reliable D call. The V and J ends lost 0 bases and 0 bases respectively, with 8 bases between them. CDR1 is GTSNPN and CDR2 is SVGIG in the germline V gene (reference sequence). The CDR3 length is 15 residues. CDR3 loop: CAWSVNETNTGELFF. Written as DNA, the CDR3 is TGTGCCTGGAGTGTAAACGAGACGAACACCGGGGAGCTGTTTTTT. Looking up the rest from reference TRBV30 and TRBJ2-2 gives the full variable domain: SQTIHQWPATLVQPVGSPLSLECTVEGTSNPNLYWYRQAAGRGLQLLFYSVGIGQISSEVPQNLSASRPQDRQFILSSKKLLLSDSGFYLCAWSVNETNTGELFFGEGSRLTVL.

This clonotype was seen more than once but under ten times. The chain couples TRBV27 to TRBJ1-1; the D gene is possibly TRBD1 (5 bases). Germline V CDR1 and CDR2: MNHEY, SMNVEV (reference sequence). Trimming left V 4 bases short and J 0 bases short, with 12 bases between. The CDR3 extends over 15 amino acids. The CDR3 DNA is TGTGCCAGCAGTTCTTCCGGGGGTTTGAACACTGAAGCTTTCTTT. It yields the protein CASSSSGGLNTEAFF.

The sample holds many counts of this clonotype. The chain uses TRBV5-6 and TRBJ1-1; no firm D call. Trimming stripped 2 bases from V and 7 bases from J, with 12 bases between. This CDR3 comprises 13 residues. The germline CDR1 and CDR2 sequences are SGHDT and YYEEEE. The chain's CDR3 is CASSLIRAGEAFF. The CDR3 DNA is TGTGCCAGCAGCTTAATCCGGGCGGGTGAAGCTTTCTTT.

The CDR3 sequence is CASSQVFLTGETQYF. Written as DNA, the CDR3 is TGTGCCAGCAGCCAAGTCTTCCTGACAGGCGAGACCCAGTACTTC. V is TRBV4-2 and J is TRBJ2-5; tentative D call: TRBD1 (6 bases). Per germline, CDR1 LGHNA and CDR2 YNFKEQ. CDR3 length: 15 residues. Trimming stripped 1 base from V and 5 bases from J, with 14 bases between.

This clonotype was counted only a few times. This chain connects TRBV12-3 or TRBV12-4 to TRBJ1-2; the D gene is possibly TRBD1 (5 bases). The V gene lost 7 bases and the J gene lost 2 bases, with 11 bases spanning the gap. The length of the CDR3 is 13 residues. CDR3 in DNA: TGTGCCAGCACCTCGAACAGGAACTATGGCTACACCTTC. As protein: CASTSNRNYGYTF.

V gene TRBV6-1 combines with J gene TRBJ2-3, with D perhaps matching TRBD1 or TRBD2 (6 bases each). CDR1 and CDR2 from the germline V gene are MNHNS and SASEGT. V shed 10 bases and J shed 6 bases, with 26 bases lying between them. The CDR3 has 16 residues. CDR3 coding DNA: TGTGCCACTAGGGGGTGGGGAGCGGGTTTTGGGGATACGCAGTATTTT. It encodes CATRGWGAGFGDTQYF.

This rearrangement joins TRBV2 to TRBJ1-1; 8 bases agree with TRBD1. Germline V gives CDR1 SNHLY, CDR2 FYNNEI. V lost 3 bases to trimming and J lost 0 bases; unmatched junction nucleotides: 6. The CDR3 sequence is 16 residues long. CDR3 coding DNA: TGTGCCAGCAGTGAGACAGGGGCATCTATGAACACTGAAGCTTTCTTT. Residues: CASSETGASMNTEAFF.

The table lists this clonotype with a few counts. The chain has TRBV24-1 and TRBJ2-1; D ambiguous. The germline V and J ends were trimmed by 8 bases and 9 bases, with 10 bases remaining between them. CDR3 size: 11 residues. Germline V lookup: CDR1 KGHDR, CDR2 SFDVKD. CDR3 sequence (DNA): TGTGCCACCAAAAGCGCTGGTGAGCAGTTCTTC. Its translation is CATKSAGEQFF.

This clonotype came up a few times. The CDR3 region is CASSDLMATEAFF. The CDR3 region has the DNA TGCGCCAGCAGTGATCTTATGGCCACTGAAGCTTTCTTT. The chain employs TRBV10-2 and TRBJ1-1; D remains ambiguous. Germline CDR1 and CDR2: WSHSY and SAAADI. The CDR3 is 13 amino acids. V was trimmed by 3 bases and J by 4 bases, leaving 9 bases between them.

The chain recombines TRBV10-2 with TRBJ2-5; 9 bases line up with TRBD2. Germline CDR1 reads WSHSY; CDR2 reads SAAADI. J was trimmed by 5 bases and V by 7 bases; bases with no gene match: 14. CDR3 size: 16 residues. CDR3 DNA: TGCGCCAGCACCCCGCCAGGGCGGGAGGGCCGGGAGACCCAGTACTTC. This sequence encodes CASTPPGREGRETQYF.